The sequence of this TCR beta chain was determined in a study of T-cell memory formation after mild COVID-19. The overall study: Clustering of TCRs was largely donor specific.

The germline V gene has CDR1 SGHTA and CDR2 FQGNSA. Trimming took off 3 bases at V and 8 bases at J, with 19 bases between the two ends. The CDR3 loop spans 15 amino acids. Each CDR3 protein gets one entry after TCRdb re-called the 5' RACE reads with MiXCR. The data show around 530,000 distinct CDR3 sequences, about a fifth seen once. V and J are TRBV7-2 and TRBJ2-5; perhaps TRBD2 as D (7 bases). This clonotype originated in an adult woman who had mild COVID-19 (a few samples of this study predate the infection). Cell type and time point are not known. The sample was PBMCs or a T cell subset sorted from them (not recorded which). The CDR3 spells CASSLGGGRSDTQYF. In nucleotides, the CDR3 is TGTGCCAGCAGCTTGGGCGGGGGCAGATCGGATACCCAGTACTTC. The full variable domain, with the rest looked up from reference TRBV7-2 and TRBJ2-5, is GAGVSQSPSNKVTEKGKDVELRCDPISGHTALYWYRQSLGQGLEFLIYFQGNSAPDKSGLPSDRFSAERTGGSVSTLTIQRTQQEDSAVYLCASSLGGGRSDTQYFGPGTRLLVL.